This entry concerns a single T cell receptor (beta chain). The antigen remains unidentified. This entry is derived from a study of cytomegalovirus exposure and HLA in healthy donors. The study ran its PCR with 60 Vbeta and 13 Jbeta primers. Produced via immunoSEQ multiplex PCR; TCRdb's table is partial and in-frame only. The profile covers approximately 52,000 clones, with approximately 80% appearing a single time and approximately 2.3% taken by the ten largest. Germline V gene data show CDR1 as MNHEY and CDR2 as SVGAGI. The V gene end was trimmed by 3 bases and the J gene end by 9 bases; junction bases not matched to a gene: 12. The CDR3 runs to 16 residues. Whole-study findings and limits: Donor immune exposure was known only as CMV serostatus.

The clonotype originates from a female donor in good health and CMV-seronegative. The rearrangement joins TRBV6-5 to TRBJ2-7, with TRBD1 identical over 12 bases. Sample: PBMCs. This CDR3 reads CASSYLPGQGARGQYF. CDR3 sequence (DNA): TGTGCCAGCAGTTATCTCCCGGGACAGGGGGCGCGGGGGCAGTACTTC.